Below are 9 T cell receptor beta chains sequenced from a single sample in a study of cytotoxic CD8 clonotypes in ibrutinib-treated CLL. Generated by immunoSEQ multiplex PCR, the TCRdb table keeps only in-frame clones and is missing some. The sample has approximately 70,000 clones, 70% to 90% seen once; the top ten hold roughly 8%. The specimen was PBMCs, collected at disease progression, from a patient treated with ibrutinib. Receptors were obtained from a human donor with chronic lymphocytic leukemia.

There are a few counts of this clone. The genes are TRBV28 and TRBJ2-1; TRBD2 matches at 12 bases. V lost 2 bases and J lost 12; bases outside the gene matches: 5. Germline V gene lookup returns CDR1 MDHEN and CDR2 SYDVKM. This CDR3 has 14 amino acids. The CDR3 protein is CASSLGLAGRGQFF. DNA of the CDR3: TGTGCCAGCAGTTTAGGACTAGCGGGGCGGGGGCAGTTCTTC.

The chain has TRBV6-6 and TRBJ1-4; no reliable D call. V was shortened by 7 bases and J by 4 bases, with 7 bases between the two germline ends. CDR3 length equals 12 residues. Germline V gene lookup returns CDR1 MNHNY and CDR2 SVGAGI (reference sequence). The CDR3 protein is CASKASNEKLFF. For the CDR3, the DNA is TGTGCCAGCAAGGCCAGTAATGAAAAACTGTTTTTT.

The chain uses TRBV27 and TRBJ2-5, with D unresolved. The CDR3 contains 14 residues. CDR1 is MNHEY, CDR2 SMNVEV, per germline (reference sequence). V dropped 0 bases and J dropped 0 bases, with 5 bases sitting between them. The CDR3 loop reads CASSLSIHQETQYF. The CDR3 region has the DNA TGTGCCAGCAGTTTATCAATCCACCAAGAGACCCAGTACTTC.

The V and J genes are TRBV25-1 and TRBJ1-2, with unresolved D. Looked up from germline, CDR1 is MGHDK and CDR2 is SYGVNS. The length of the CDR3 is 11 residues. Trimming took 6 bases from V and 6 from J, leaving 8 bases between them. The DNA for the CDR3 is TGTGCCAGCAGCTTCGGGCATGGCTACACCTTC. Protein product: CASSFGHGYTF.

The J gene is TRBJ1-1, the V gene TRBV30; maybe TRBD1 (5 bases). Between the trimmed V and J ends, which lost 2 bases and 8 bases, there was a span of 15 bases. CDR1 GTSNPN and CDR2 SVGIG come from the germline V gene (reference sequence). This CDR3 region has 13 residues. The CDR3 reads CAWSIDLRTEAFF. The CDR3 coding sequence is TGTGCCTGGAGTATCGATTTGCGGACAGAAGCTTTCTTT.

The gene calls are TRBV29-1 and TRBJ2-3; 9 positions match TRBD2. The V and J ends lost 4 bases and 6 bases, in that order; junction bases with no gene match: 8. Germline V gene sequence: CDR1 SQVTM, CDR2 ANQGSEA. The CDR3 length is 14 residues. CDR3 bases: TGCAGCGTTGCGGCGGGGGGGCTGGTCGATACGCAGTATTTT. Residues: CSVAAGGLVDTQYF.

The chain combines TRBV6-5 with TRBJ2-7, with D possibly TRBD2 on 7 matching bases. Germline assignment: CDR1 MNHEY and CDR2 SVGAGI. Trimming took off 6 bases at V and 3 bases at J, with 18 bases between the two ends. The length of the CDR3 is 15 residues. The CDR3 sequence is CASSRGGGPGYEQYF. The DNA for the CDR3 is TGTGCCAGCAGCCGAGGGGGGGGGCCAGGCTACGAGCAGTACTTC.

The chain joins TRBV7-8 to TRBJ2-2; the D gene is possibly TRBD2 (6 bases). Trimming pared 6 bases from V and 5 bases from J, leaving 16 bases between. This CDR3 contains 15 residues. Germline assignment: CDR1 SGHVS and CDR2 FQNEAQ. The DNA of the CDR3 is TGTGCCAGCAGTTCCGGGACTGGGCTGACCGGGGAGCTGTTTTTT. Residues: CASSSGTGLTGELFF.

This chain uses TRBV10-3 with TRBJ1-2; TRBD1 might be the D (6 bases). The CDR3 has 13 amino acids. Trimming took 3 bases from V and 1 from J, leaving 6 bases between them. CDR1 is ENHRY and CDR2 is SYGVKD in the germline V gene. CDR3 sequence: CAISDRGNYGYTF. The CDR3 nucleotides are TGTGCCATCAGTGACAGGGGTAACTATGGCTACACCTTC.